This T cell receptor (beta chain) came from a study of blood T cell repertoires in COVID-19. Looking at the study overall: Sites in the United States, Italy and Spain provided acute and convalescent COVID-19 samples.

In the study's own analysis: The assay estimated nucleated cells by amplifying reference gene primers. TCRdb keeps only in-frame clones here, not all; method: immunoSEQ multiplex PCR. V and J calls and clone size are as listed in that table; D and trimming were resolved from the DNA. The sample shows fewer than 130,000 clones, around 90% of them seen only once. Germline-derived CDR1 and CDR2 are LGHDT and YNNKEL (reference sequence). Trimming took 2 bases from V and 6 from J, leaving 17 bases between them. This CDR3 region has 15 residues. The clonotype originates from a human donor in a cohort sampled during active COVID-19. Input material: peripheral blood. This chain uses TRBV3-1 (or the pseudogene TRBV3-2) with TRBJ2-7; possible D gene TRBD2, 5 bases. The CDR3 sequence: CASSQPGEGWVEQYF. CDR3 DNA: TGTGCCAGCAGCCAACCCGGAGAGGGATGGGTCGAGCAGTACTTC.